This T cell receptor (beta chain) is drawn from a study of vaccination effects on CD4 cells after COVID-19. About the research overall: Sample collection from a couple of convalescent patients occurred 16 days and one week before vaccination.

General study findings and limits: There were few convalescent patients in the study and no early post-infection timepoints.

CD4+ T cells specific for antigen were expanded with viral peptide pools by the ViraFEST assay before sequencing. Researchers isolated CD4+ T cells once 9 to 11 days of culture had elapsed. It was between March and December 2020 that the person had a SARS-CoV-2 infection confirmed by PCR. Half of the medium was exchanged for IL-2 medium on both days 3 and 7. Clones were sequenced by immunoSEQ multiplex PCR, and TCRdb holds only the in-frame ones, with some missing. The profile shows roughly 30,000 clones, 55% to 75% of them singletons. As to this clone: Its antigen is not identified.

Trimming cost V 2 bases and J 4 bases; bases outside gene matches: 4. Germline assignment: CDR1 GTSNPN and CDR2 SVGIG (reference sequence). CDR3 size: 15 residues. The clonotype originates from a human donor who had a prior SARS-CoV-2 infection. The genes are TRBV30 and TRBJ2-6; 8 bases are a match to TRBD2. This specimen consisted of CD4+ T cells from PBMCs cultured with a peptide pool, obtained before COVID-19 vaccination. The CDR3 here is CAWSLAGIGANVLTF. CDR3 DNA sequence: TGTGCCTGGAGTCTAGCGGGCATCGGGGCCAACGTCCTGACTTTC.